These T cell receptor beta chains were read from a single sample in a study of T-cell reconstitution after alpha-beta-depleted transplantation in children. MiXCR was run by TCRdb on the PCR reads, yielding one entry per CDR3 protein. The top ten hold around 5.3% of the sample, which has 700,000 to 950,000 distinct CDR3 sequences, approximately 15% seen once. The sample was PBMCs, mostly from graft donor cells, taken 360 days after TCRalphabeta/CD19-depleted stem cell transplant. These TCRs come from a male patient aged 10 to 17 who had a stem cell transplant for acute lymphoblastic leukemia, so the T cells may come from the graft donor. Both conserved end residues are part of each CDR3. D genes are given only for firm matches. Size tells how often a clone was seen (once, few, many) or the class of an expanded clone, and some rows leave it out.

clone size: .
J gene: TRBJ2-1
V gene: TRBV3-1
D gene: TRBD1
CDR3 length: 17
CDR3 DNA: TGTGCCAGCAGCCAAGACATAAGGACAGGGGTATACAATGAGCAGTTCTTC
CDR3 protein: CASSQDIRTGVYNEQFF

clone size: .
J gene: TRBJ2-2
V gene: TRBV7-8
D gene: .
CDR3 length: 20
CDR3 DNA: TGTGCCAGCAGCGCAAGAAGGACCCTGGCCGAGTCCCCGAACACCGGGGAGCTGTTTTTT
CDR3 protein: CASSARRTLAESPNTGELFF

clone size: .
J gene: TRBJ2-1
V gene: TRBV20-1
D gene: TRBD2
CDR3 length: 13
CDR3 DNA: TGCAGTGCTAGACAAACGGGAGGTGGTGAGCAGTTCTTC
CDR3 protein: CSARQTGGGEQFF

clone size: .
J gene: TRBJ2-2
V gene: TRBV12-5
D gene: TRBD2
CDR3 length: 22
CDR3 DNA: TGTGCTAGTGGTTTGCCTCCTTTGGGGTGGGCTAGCGGTAGTCGAGGCACCGGGGAGCTGTTTTTT
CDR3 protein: CASGLPPLGWASGSRGTGELFF

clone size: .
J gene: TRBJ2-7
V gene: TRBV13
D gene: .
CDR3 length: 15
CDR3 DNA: TGTGCCAGTAGGGCCGGGAGAACCGCCTCCTACGAGCAGTACTTC
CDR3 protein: CASRAGRTASYEQYF

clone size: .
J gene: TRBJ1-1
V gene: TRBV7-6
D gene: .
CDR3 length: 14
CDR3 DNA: TGTGCCAGCAGCTCTGGACGCCCGAACACTGAAGCTTTCTTT
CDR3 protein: CASSSGRPNTEAFF

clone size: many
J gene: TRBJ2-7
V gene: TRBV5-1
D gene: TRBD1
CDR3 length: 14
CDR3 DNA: TGCGCCAGCAGCCCACAGGGGCGCTCCTACGAGCAGTACTTC
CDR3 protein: CASSPQGRSYEQYF

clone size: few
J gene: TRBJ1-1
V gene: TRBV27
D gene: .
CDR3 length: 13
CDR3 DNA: TGTGCCAGCAGTTTCTGGGGGTCCAGCGAAGCTTTCTTT
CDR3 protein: CASSFWGSSEAFF

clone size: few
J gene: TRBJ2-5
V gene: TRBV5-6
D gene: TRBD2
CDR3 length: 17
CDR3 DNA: TGTGCCAGCAGCTTGGCGGGAGGGCCAGCGAGTGAAGAGACCCAGTACTTC
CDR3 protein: CASSLAGGPASEETQYF

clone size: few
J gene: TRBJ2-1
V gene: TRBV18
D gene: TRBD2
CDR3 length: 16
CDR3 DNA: TGTGCCAGCTCTCAATGGACTAGCGGATCCTACAATGAGCAGTTCTTC
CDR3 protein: CASSQWTSGSYNEQFF

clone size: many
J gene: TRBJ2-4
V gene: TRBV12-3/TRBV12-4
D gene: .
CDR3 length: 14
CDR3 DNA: TGTGCCAGCAGCCCTGGGAAATACAAAAACATTCAGTACTTC
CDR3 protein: CASSPGKYKNIQYF

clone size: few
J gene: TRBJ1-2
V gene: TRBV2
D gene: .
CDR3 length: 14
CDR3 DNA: TGTGCCAGCTCATACTCCCGGGCGTACTATGGCTACACCTTC
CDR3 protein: CASSYSRAYYGYTF

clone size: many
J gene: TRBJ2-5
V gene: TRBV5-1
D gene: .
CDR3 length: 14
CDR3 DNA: TGCGCCAGCAGCTTGAGAGAGTCATGGGAGACCCAGTACTTC
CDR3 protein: CASSLRESWETQYF

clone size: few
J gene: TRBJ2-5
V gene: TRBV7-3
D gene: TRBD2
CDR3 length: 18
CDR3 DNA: TGTGCCAGCAGCTTAATTGGACTAGCGGAAACTAGCCAAGAGACCCAGTACTTC
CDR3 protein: CASSLIGLAETSQETQYF

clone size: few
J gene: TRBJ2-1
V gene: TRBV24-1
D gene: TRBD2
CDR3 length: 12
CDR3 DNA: TGTGCCACCGGACTAGCGGACAATGAGCAGTTCTTC
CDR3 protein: CATGLADNEQFF

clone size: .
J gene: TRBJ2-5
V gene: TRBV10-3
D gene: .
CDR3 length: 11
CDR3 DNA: TGTGCCATCAGTGAGTTCGAGACCCAGTACTTC
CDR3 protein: CAISEFETQYF

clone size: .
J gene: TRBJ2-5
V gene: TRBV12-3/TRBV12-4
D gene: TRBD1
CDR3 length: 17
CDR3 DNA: TGTGCCAGCAGTCGGCCCGGGACAGGGGGAAGGGAAGAGACCCAGTACTTC
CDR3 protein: CASSRPGTGGREETQYF

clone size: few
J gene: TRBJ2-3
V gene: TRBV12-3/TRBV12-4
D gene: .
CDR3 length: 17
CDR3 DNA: TGTGCCAGCAGTTCCCGACACCTAGGGTATAGCACAGATACGCAGTATTTT
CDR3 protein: CASSSRHLGYSTDTQYF

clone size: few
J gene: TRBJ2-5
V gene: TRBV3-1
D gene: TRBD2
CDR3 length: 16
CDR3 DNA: TGTGCCAGCAGCTCCCAACTAAGCGGGAGACAAGAGACCCAGTACTTC
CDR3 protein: CASSSQLSGRQETQYF

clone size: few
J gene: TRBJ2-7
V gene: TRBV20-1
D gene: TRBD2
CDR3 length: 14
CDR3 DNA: TGCAGTGCTAAGGAGAGCGGGATTGGATACGAGCAGTACTTC
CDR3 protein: CSAKESGIGYEQYF

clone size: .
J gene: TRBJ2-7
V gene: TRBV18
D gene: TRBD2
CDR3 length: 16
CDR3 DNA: TGTGCCAGCTCCCCCCGGACTAGCGGGAGCGTCGGGGAGCAGTACTTC
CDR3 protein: CASSPRTSGSVGEQYF

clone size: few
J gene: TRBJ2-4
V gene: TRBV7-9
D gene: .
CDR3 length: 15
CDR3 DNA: TGTGCCAGCAGCTTAGCCCCCCTAGTAGAAAACATTCAGTACTTC
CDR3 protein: CASSLAPLVENIQYF

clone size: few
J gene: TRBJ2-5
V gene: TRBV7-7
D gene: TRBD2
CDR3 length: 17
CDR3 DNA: TGTGCCAGCAGCTTAGGAGGGGAGACTAGCGGTCAAGAGACCCAGTACTTC
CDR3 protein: CASSLGGETSGQETQYF

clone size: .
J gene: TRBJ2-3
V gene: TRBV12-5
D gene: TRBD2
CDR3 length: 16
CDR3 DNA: TGTGCTAGTGGTCCGGGGACTAGCGGAGGCACAGATACGCAGTATTTT
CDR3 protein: CASGPGTSGGTDTQYF

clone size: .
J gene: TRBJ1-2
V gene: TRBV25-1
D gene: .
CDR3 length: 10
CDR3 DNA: TGTGCCAGCAGTGAAGTGGGCTACACCTTC
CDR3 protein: CASSEVGYTF

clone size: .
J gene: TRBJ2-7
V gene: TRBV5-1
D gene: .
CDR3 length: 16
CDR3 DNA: TGCGCCAGCAGCTTGGGCGCTACTCCTAGATCCTACGAGCAGTACTTC
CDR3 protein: CASSLGATPRSYEQYF

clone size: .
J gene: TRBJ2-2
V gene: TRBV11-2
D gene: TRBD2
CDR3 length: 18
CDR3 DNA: TGTGCCAGCAGCTCTGGACTAGCGGGAGGCCCGAACACCGGGGAGCTGTTTTTT
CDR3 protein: CASSSGLAGGPNTGELFF

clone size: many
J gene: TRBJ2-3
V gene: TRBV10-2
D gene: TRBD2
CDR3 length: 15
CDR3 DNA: TGCGCCAGCAGTCCCAGCGGGATGGGGACGGATACGCAGTATTTT
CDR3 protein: CASSPSGMGTDTQYF

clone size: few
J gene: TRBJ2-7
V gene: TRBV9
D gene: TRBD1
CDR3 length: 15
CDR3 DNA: TGTGCCAGCAGCTTCCGGGACAGGGGTCCGTACGAGCAGTACTTC
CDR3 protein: CASSFRDRGPYEQYF

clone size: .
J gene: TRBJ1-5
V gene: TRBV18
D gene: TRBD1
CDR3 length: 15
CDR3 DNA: TGTGCCAGCTCACCACTAGACAGGGGTACTCAGCCCCAGCATTTT
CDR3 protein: CASSPLDRGTQPQHF

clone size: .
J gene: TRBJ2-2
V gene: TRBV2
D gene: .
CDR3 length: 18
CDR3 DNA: TGTGCCAGCAGTGAAGAGCGGCAGGGTGTTGAAGGCACCGGGGAGCTGTTTTTT
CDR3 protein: CASSEERQGVEGTGELFF

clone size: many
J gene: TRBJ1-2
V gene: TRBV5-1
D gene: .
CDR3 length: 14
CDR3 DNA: TGCGCCAGCAGCTTGGTGTCGGCTTTCGGTGGCTACACCTTC
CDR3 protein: CASSLVSAFGGYTF

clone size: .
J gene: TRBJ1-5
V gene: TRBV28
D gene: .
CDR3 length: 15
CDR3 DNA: TGTGCCAGCAGCCGGCAACCCCCGGGGCATCAGCCCCAGCATTTT
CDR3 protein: CASSRQPPGHQPQHF

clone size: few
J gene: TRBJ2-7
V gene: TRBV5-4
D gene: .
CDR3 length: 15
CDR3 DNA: TGTGCCAGCAGCGTCAGGGCAAATGGGCCCTACGAGCAGTACTTC
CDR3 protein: CASSVRANGPYEQYF

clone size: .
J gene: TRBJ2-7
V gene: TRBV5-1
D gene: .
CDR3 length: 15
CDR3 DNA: TGCGCCAGCAGCTTTGTCTCCCCTAGCTCCTACGAGCAGTACTTC
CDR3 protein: CASSFVSPSSYEQYF

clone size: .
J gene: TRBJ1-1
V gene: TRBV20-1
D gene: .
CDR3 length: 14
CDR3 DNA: TGCAGTGCGGGCCCTAGACGTGGGAGTACTGAAGCTTTCTTT
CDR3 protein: CSAGPRRGSTEAFF

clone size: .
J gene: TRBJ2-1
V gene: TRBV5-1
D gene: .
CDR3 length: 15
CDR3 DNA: TGCGCCAGCAGCTTGGTGGGGGATTGGAACAATGAGCAGTTCTTC
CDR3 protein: CASSLVGDWNNEQFF

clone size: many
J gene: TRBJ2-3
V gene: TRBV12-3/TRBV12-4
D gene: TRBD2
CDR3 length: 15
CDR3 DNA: TGTGCCAGCAGTTACCTTAGCGGGAGGATAGATACGCAGTATTTT
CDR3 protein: CASSYLSGRIDTQYF

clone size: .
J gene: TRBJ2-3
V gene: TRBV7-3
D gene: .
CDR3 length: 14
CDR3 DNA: TGTGCCAGCAGCTTCGACACGAGCACAGATACGCAGTATTTT
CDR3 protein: CASSFDTSTDTQYF

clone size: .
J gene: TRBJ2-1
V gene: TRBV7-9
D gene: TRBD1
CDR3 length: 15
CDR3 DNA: TGTGCCAGCAGAAAGGACAGGGTTTATAGGGATGAGCAGTTCTTC
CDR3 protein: CASRKDRVYRDEQFF

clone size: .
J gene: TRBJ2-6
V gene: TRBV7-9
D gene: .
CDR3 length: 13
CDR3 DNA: TGTGCCAGCATATTACCTGGGGCCAACATCCTGACTTTC
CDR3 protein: CASILPGANILTF

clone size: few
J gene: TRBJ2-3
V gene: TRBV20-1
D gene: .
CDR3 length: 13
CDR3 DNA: TGCAGCACCCTGGGGCCCCACACAGATACGCAGTATTTT
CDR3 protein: CSTLGPHTDTQYF

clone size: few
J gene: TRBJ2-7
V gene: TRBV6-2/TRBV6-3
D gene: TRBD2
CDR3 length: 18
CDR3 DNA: TGTGCCAGCAGAAAGCTCCGGACTAGCGGGAGTCTTGGCTACGAGCAGTACTTC
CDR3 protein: CASRKLRTSGSLGYEQYF

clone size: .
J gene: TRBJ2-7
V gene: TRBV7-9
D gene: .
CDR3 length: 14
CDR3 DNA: TGTGCCAGCAGCCTGGACAGTGTTTCCTACGAGCAGTACTTC
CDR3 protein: CASSLDSVSYEQYF

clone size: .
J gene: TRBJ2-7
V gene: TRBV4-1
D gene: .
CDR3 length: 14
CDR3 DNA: TGCGCCAGCAGCCAAGACGAGACTCACTACGAGCAGTACTTC
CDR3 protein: CASSQDETHYEQYF

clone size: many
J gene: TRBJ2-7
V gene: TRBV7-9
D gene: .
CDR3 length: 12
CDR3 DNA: TGTGCCAGCAGCGAGGGTACCTACGAGCAGTACTTC
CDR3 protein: CASSEGTYEQYF

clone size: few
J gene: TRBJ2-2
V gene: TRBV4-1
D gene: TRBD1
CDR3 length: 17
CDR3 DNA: TGCGCCAGCAGCCGGCACCCCGGGACAGGGGTCACCGGGGAGCTGTTTTTT
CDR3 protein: CASSRHPGTGVTGELFF

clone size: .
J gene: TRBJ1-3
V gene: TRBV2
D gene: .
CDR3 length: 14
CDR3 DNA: TGTGCCAGCATGTACTCCCACTCTGGAAACACCATATATTTT
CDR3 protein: CASMYSHSGNTIYF

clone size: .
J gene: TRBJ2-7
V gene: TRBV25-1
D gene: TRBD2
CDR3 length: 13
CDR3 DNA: TGTGCCAGCACTTCTAGCGGGGCCTACGAGCAGTACTTC
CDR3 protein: CASTSSGAYEQYF

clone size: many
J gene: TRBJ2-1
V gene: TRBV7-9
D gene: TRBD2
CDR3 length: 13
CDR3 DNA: TGTGCCAGCAGCTGGACTAGCGCGGATGAGCAGTTCTTC
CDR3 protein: CASSWTSADEQFF

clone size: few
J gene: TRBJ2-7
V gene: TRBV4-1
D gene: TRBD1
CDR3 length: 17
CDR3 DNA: TGCGCCAGCAGCCAGGTTAGGACCCGGACAGGCCTCCACGAGCAGTACTTC
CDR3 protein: CASSQVRTRTGLHEQYF

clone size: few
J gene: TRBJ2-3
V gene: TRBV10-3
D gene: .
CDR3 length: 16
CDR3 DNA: TGTGCCATCAGTGAGTCACAAGCGACTAGCACAGATACGCAGTATTTT
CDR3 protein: CAISESQATSTDTQYF

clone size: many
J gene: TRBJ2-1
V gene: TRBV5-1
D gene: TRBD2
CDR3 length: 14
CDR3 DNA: TGCGCCAGCAGCTTGGGCGGGAGACTTCATGAGCAGTTCTTC
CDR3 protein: CASSLGGRLHEQFF

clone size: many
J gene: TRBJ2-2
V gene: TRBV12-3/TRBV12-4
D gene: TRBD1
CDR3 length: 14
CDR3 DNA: TGTGCCAGCAGCGGACAGGGTATCACCGGGGAGCTGTTTTTT
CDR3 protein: CASSGQGITGELFF

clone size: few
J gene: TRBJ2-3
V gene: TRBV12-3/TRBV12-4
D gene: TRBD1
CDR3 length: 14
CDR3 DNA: TGTGCCAGCAGTTTTTGGACAGGGTCAGATACGCAGTATTTT
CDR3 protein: CASSFWTGSDTQYF